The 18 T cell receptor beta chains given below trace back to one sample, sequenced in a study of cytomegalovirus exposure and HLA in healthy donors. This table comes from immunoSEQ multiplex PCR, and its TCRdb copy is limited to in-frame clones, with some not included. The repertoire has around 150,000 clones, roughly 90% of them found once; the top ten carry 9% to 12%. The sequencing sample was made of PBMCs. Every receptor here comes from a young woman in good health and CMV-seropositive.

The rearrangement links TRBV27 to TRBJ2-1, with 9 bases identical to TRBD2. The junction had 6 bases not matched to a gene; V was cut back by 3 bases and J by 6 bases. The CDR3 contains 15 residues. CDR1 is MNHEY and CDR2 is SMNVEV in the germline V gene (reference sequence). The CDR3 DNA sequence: TGTGCCAGCAGTTTCAGACTAGCGGCTACCAATGAGCAGTTCTTC. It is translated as CASSFRLAATNEQFF.

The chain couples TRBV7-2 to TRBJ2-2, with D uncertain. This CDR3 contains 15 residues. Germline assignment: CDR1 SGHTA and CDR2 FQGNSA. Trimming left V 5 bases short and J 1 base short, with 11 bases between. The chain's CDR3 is CASSPFYGNTGELFF. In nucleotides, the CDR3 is TGTGCCAGCAGCCCCTTCTATGGGAACACCGGGGAGCTGTTTTTT.

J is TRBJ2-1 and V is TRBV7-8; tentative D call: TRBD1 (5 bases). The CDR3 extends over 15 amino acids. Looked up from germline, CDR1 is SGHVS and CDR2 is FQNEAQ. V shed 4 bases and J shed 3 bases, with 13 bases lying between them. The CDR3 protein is CASSSTGPYYNEQFF. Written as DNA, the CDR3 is TGTGCCAGCAGCTCCACAGGCCCTTACTACAATGAGCAGTTCTTC.

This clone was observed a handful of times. The CDR3 spells CASSSIPDRAEPQHF. In nucleotides, the CDR3 is TGTGCCAGCAGCTCGATTCCAGACAGGGCGGAGCCCCAGCATTTT. The genes are TRBV28 and TRBJ1-5; 7 nucleotides agree with TRBD1. V gave up 6 bases and J gave up 8 bases; unmatched junction bases: 13. The CDR3 is made up of 15 amino acids. CDR1 and CDR2 (germline): MDHEN, SYDVKM.

DNA for the CDR3: TGCAGCGTCGGGGGACAGGGGACAAACACCGGGGAGCTGTTTTTT. Translating it yields CSVGGQGTNTGELFF. J is TRBJ2-2 and V is TRBV29-1; 10 bases align to TRBD1. The CDR3 has 15 residues. V was pared by 6 bases and J by 2 bases, with 6 bases of the junction left unmatched. The V gene's germline CDR1 is SQVTM and CDR2 ANQGSEA.

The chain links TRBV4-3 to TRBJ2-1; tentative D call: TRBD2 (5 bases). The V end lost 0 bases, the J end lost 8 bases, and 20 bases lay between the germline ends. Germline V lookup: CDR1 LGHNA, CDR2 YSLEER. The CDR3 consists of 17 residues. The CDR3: CASSQDPFIRRIDEQFF. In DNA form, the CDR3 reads TGCGCCAGCAGCCAAGACCCATTTATCAGGAGGATCGATGAGCAGTTCTTC.

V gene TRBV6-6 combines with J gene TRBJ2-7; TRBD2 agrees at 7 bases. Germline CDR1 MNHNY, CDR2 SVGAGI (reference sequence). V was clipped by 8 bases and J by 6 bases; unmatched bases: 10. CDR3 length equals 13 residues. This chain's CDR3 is CASGWTRIAEQYF. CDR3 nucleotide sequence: TGTGCCAGCGGATGGACTAGGATCGCCGAGCAGTACTTC.

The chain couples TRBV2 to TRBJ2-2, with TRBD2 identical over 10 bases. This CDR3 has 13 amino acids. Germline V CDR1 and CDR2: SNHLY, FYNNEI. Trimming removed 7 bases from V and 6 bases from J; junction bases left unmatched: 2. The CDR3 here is CASKSGRAGELFF. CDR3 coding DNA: TGTGCCAGCAAAAGCGGGAGGGCCGGGGAGCTGTTTTTT.

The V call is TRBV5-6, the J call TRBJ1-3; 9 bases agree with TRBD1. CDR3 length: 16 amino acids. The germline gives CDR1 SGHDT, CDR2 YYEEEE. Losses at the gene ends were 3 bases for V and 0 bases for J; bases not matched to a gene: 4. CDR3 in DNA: TGTGCCAGCAGCTGGGGACAGGGTAACTCTGGAAACACCATATATTTT. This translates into CASSWGQGNSGNTIYF.

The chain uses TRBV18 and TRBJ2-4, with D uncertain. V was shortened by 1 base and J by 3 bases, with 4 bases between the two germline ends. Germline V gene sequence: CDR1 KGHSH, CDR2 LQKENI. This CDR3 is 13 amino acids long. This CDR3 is CASSPQLKNIQYF. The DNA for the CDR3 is TGTGCCAGCTCACCACAGCTCAAAAACATTCAGTACTTC.

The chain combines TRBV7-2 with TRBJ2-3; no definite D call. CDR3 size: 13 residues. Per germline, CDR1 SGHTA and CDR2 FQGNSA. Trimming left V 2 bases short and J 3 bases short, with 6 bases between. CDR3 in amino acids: CASSLSRTDTQYF. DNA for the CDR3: TGTGCCAGCAGCTTATCTAGGACAGATACGCAGTATTTT.

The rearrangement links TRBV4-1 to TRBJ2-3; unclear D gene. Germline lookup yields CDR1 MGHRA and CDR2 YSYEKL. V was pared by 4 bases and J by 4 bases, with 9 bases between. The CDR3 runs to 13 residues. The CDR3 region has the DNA TGCGCCAGCAGCCCGTTGTCTGCAGATACGCAGTATTTT. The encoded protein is CASSPLSADTQYF.

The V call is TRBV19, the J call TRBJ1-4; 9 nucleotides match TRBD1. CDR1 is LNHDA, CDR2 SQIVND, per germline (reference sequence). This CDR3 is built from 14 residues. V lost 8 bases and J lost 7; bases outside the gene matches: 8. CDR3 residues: CASRTGARGEKLFF. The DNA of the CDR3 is TGTGCCAGTCGGACAGGGGCTAGAGGTGAAAAACTGTTTTTT. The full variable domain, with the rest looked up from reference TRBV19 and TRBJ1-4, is DGGITQSPKYLFRKEGQNVTLSCEQNLNHDAMYWYRQDPGQGLRLIYYSQIVNDFQKGDIAEGYSVSREKKESFPLTVTSAQKNPTAFYLCASRTGARGEKLFFGSGTQLSVL.

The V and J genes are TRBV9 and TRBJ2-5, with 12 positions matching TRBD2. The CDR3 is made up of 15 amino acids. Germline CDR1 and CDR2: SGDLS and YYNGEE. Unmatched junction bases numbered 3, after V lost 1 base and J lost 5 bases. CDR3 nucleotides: TGTGCCAGCAGCGTACAGCTAGCGGGAGGGGAGACCCAGTACTTC. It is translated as CASSVQLAGGETQYF.

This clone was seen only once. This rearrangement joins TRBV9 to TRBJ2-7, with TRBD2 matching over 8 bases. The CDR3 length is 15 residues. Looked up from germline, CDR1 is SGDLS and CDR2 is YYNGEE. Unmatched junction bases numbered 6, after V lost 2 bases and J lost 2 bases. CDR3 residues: CASSVLDGRAYEQYF. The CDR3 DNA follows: TGTGCCAGCAGCGTTCTCGACGGGAGGGCCTACGAGCAGTACTTC. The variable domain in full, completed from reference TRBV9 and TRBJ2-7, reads DSGVTQTPKHLITATGQRVTLRCSPRSGDLSVYWYQQSLDQGLQFLIQYYNGEERAKGNILERFSAQQFPDLHSELNLSSLELGDSALYFCASSVLDGRAYEQYFGPGTRLTVT.

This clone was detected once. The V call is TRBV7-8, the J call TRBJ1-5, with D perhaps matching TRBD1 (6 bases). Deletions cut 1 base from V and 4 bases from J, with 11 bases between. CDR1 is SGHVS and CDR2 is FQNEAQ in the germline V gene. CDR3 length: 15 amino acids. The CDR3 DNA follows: TGTGCCAGCAGCTTAGAAGGACAGCTAAATCAGCCCCAGCATTTT. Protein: CASSLEGQLNQPQHF.

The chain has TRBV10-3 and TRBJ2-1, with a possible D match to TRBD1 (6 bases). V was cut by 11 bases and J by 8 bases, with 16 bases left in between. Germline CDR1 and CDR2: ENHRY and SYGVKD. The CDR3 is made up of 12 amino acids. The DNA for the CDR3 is TGTGCCTCACAGGGAATTGTGGATGAGCAGTTCTTC. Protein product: CASQGIVDEQFF.

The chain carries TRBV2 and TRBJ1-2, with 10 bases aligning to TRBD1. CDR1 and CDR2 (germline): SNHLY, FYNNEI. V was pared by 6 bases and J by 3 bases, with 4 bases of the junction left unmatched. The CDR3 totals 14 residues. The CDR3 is CASSQDRGDYGYTF. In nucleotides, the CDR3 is TGTGCCAGCAGCCAGGACAGGGGGGACTATGGCTACACCTTC.